Listed below are T cell receptor beta chains from one sample, sequenced in a study of early T cells in non-severe SARS-CoV-2 infection. MiXCR was run by TCRdb on the 5' RACE reads, yielding one entry per CDR3 protein. The sample includes 80,000 or so distinct CDR3 sequences, 11% to 15% seen only once; the top ten take roughly 3%. Material: whole blood. The receptors shown here come from an adult who was a healthcare worker with PCR-confirmed SARS-CoV-2 infection or an uninfected control (not recorded which). The CDR3 runs from the conserved cysteine through the conserved F or W. The D gene is left open where the match is weak. Clone size appears in some rows only: once, few, many, or a class for an expanded clone.

j_call	clone_size	cdr3_length	d_call	v_call	cdr3_aa	cdr3_nt
TRBJ1-2	-	13	-	TRBV6-5	CASNPGEPYGYTF	TGTGCCAGCAATCCCGGTGAGCCCTATGGCTACACCTTC
TRBJ1-5	many	14	-	TRBV6-5	CASSYGHSNQPQHF	TGTGCCAGCAGTTACGGCCATAGCAATCAGCCCCAGCATTTT
TRBJ2-1	-	15	TRBD2	TRBV20-1	CSPWGRTSGFNEQFF	TGCAGTCCTTGGGGGAGGACTAGCGGGTTCAATGAGCAGTTCTTC
TRBJ2-5	many	14	-	TRBV28	CASTPWAGKETQYF	TGTGCCAGCACCCCTTGGGCAGGGAAAGAGACCCAGTACTTC
TRBJ2-3	many	14	TRBD2	TRBV7-3	CASSSRGVGDTQYF	TGTGCCAGCAGCTCCCGGGGGGTTGGAGATACGCAGTATTTT
TRBJ2-7	-	16	TRBD2	TRBV12-3/TRBV12-4	CASSRGLAGGRDEQYF	TGTGCCAGCAGCCGCGGACTAGCGGGGGGGCGCGACGAGCAGTACTTC
TRBJ2-1	many	13	TRBD2	TRBV29-1	CSVGTSGMSEQFF	TGCAGCGTAGGGACTAGCGGGATGAGTGAGCAGTTCTTC
TRBJ2-7	few	13	TRBD1	TRBV2	CASSQQGGHEQYF	TGTGCCAGCAGCCAACAGGGGGGCCACGAGCAGTACTTC
TRBJ2-3	-	15	TRBD1	TRBV6-5	CASSRPGQGTDTQYF	TGTGCCAGCAGTCGACCGGGACAGGGCACAGATACGCAGTATTTT
TRBJ1-2	few	15	-	TRBV7-6	CASSSSTGTLRGYTF	TGTGCCAGCAGCTCTTCGACAGGAACTCTAAGAGGCTACACCTTC
TRBJ2-3	-	15	-	TRBV5-1	CASSLDGDRTDTQYF	TGCGCCAGCAGCTTGGATGGTGATCGTACAGATACGCAGTATTTT
TRBJ2-5	many	12	TRBD2	TRBV29-1	CSVTSAEETQYF	TGCAGCGTAACTAGCGCAGAAGAGACCCAGTACTTC
TRBJ2-7	-	14	-	TRBV2	CASSVTTTFGEQYF	TGTGCCAGCAGTGTCACTACTACGTTTGGGGAGCAGTACTTC